This T cell receptor (beta chain) was captured by sequencing in a study of shared clonotypes between healthy human individuals. Only in-frame clones appear in the TCRdb table, and some are missing; sequencing was by immunoSEQ multiplex PCR. The sample includes a few million clones, 85% to 95% of them seen just once. This CDR3 spans 11 amino acids. Germline V gives CDR1 ENHRY, CDR2 SYGVKD. V was cut by 8 bases and J by 3 bases, with 8 bases left in between. There are a few counts of this clone. The genes are TRBV10-3 and TRBJ2-7, with no clear D. The sample comprised naive CD4+ T cells from PBMCs. The subset here: CD45RA+ positively selected. This receptor was taken from a man in his late teens or twenties in good health. Some clones in this sample may be carry-over from other donors' samples. CDR3 DNA sequence: TGTGCCATCGGGCCGGACTACGAGCAGTACTTC. Translated, it gives CAIGPDYEQYF.